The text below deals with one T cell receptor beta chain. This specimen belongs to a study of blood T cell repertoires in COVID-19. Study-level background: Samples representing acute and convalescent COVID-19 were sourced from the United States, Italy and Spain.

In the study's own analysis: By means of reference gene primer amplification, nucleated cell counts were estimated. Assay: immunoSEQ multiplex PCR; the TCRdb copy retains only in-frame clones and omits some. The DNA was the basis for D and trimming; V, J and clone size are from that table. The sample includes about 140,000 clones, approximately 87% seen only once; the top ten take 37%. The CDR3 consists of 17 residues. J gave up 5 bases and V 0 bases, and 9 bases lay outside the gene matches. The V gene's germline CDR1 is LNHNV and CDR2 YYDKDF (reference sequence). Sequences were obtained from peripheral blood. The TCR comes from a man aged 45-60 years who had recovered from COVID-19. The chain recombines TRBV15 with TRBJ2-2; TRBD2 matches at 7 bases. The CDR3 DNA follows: TGTGCCACCAGCAGAGATCGGAGTCAGGGAGGGACCGGGGAGCTGTTTTTT. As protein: CATSRDRSQGGTGELFF.